This is a list of T cell receptor beta chains from one sample in a study of blood T cell repertoires in COVID-19. Sequenced by immunoSEQ multiplex PCR; TCRdb stores in-frame clones only, minus some. The repertoire holds over 300,000 clones, approximately 85% seen once, with 2.2% in the top ten. Material for sequencing was PBMCs or T cells enriched from blood (not recorded which). These receptors were collected from a man under 40 who had recovered from COVID-19. Both conserved end residues are part of each CDR3. A D gene is named only where the DNA matches it firmly. Clone size is shown for a subset of rows, as once, few, many or a class of expanded clone.

size: -; D: -; V: TRBV5-1; length: 14; J: TRBJ1-6; DNA: TGCGCCAGCAGCATAGGACAGACCGATTCACCCCTCCACTTT; CDR3: CASSIGQTDSPLHF
size: -; D: TRBD2; V: TRBV10-3; length: 19; J: TRBJ2-2; DNA: TGTGCCATCAGTGTATCGTCGGTGGGCGGGGGGCCCAACACCGGGGAGCTGTTTTTT; CDR3: CAISVSSVGGGPNTGELFF
size: -; D: -; V: TRBV5-1; length: 17; J: TRBJ2-2; DNA: TGCGCCAGCAGTATTGGGTTATCGGGGTTAAACACCGGGGAGCTGTTTTTT; CDR3: CASSIGLSGLNTGELFF
size: -; D: -; V: TRBV2; length: 13; J: TRBJ1-5; DNA: TGTGCCAGCACGGGAGAGAGCAATCAGCCCCAGCATTTT; CDR3: CASTGESNQPQHF
size: -; D: -; V: TRBV4-1; length: 16; J: TRBJ1-2; DNA: TGCGCCAGCAGCCATCTTGATATCCCCAGGCAGCATGGCTACACCTTC; CDR3: CASSHLDIPRQHGYTF
size: -; D: TRBD1; V: TRBV30; length: 13; J: TRBJ2-7; DNA: TGTGCCTGGAGATTAGGGGGCACCTACGAGCAGTACTTC; CDR3: CAWRLGGTYEQYF
size: -; D: -; V: TRBV9; length: 15; J: TRBJ1-6; DNA: TGTGCCAGCAGCGTAGGGGGGGGTCCTAATTCACCCCTCCACTTT; CDR3: CASSVGGGPNSPLHF
size: once; D: -; V: TRBV7-8; length: 13; J: TRBJ1-1; DNA: TGTGCCAGCAGCCCTCCAGAGAACACTGAAGCTTTCTTT; CDR3: CASSPPENTEAFF
size: -; D: -; V: TRBV7-2; length: 14; J: TRBJ2-1; DNA: TGTGCCAGCAGCTTAGTGGCTAGTCACAATGAGCAGTTCTTC; CDR3: CASSLVASHNEQFF
size: -; D: -; V: TRBV6-5; length: 15; J: TRBJ1-5; DNA: TGTGCCAGCAGTTACTCTGGGGGGGGCAATCAGCCCCAGCATTTT; CDR3: CASSYSGGGNQPQHF
size: -; D: -; V: TRBV29-1; length: 13; J: TRBJ1-5; DNA: TGCAGCGTCGCAGGTTCGCGCAATCAGCCCCAGCATTTT; CDR3: CSVAGSRNQPQHF
size: -; D: TRBD1; V: TRBV5-6; length: 15; J: TRBJ2-7; DNA: TGTGCCAGCAGCGTGACCGGGACAGGGACCTACGAGCAGTACTTC; CDR3: CASSVTGTGTYEQYF
size: -; D: TRBD2; V: TRBV11-2; length: 16; J: TRBJ2-3; DNA: TGTGCCAGCAGCACTCCACGACTAGCAGGCACAGATACGCAGTATTTT; CDR3: CASSTPRLAGTDTQYF
size: -; D: -; V: TRBV6-5; length: 13; J: TRBJ2-7; DNA: TGTGCCAGCAGTTCCCCTGGGAGCTACGAGCAGTACTTC; CDR3: CASSSPGSYEQYF
size: -; D: -; V: TRBV10-2; length: 14; J: TRBJ2-5; DNA: TGCGCCAGCAGTGATCCGGGGGAGGAAGAGACCCAGTACTTC; CDR3: CASSDPGEEETQYF
size: -; D: -; V: TRBV6-5; length: 13; J: TRBJ1-4; DNA: TGTGCCAGCTCTAAATACAGGAATGAAAAACTGTTTTTT; CDR3: CASSKYRNEKLFF
size: once; D: -; V: TRBV11-2; length: 17; J: TRBJ2-1; DNA: TGTGCCAGCAGCTTAGGTCCCACTGAGGGCCCCTACAATGAGCAGTTCTTC; CDR3: CASSLGPTEGPYNEQFF
size: -; D: -; V: TRBV29-1; length: 14; J: TRBJ2-1; DNA: TGCAGCGTTGGACTGGGAGGAGGGACCAATGAGCAGTTCTTC; CDR3: CSVGLGGGTNEQFF
size: -; D: TRBD2; V: TRBV18; length: 15; J: TRBJ2-1; DNA: TGTGCCAGCTCAAAGCGGGGGGGCGTGGCGAATGAGCAGTTCTTC; CDR3: CASSKRGGVANEQFF
size: -; D: -; V: TRBV6-5; length: 11; J: TRBJ1-3; DNA: TGTGCCAGCAGTCACGGAGGCACCATATATTTT; CDR3: CASSHGGTIYF
size: -; D: TRBD1; V: TRBV5-1; length: 14; J: TRBJ1-1; DNA: TGCGCCAGCAGCACCGGACAGGGGTCGACTGAAGCTTTCTTT; CDR3: CASSTGQGSTEAFF
size: -; D: -; V: TRBV5-5; length: 15; J: TRBJ1-3; DNA: TGTGCCAGCAGCTTGTTATACAGCTCTGGAAACACCATATATTTT; CDR3: CASSLLYSSGNTIYF
size: -; D: TRBD2; V: TRBV30; length: 15; J: TRBJ2-7; DNA: TGTGCCTGGAGTGCTAGCGGGGCCTACTCCTACGAGCAGTACTTC; CDR3: CAWSASGAYSYEQYF
size: -; D: -; V: TRBV7-2; length: 16; J: TRBJ1-2; DNA: TGTGCCAGCAGCTCCACCGGGGGGCCTGGTCTAGGTGGCTACACCTTC; CDR3: CASSSTGGPGLGGYTF